This record covers a single T cell receptor beta chain. Its antigen is as yet unknown. Using immunoSEQ multiplex PCR, the repertoire was profiled, and TCRdb retains in-frame clones only, with some absent. In the table there are 140,000 to 150,000 clones, roughly 92% of which are singletons. The source of the sample is a study of T cell responses to AZD1222 COVID-19 vaccine. About the research overall: Timing groups of about 4 and about 12 weeks for second doses were pooled.

Per germline, CDR1 SGHRS and CDR2 YFSETQ. The CDR3 contains 11 residues. V shed 7 bases and J shed 3 bases, with 4 bases lying between them. Whole-study findings and limits: The study found vaccine-associated CD4 TCRs spanning spike, dominant at 160-218 and 743-854. Most donors were white British, females outnumbered males, and clonal diversity was possibly underestimated.

This chain connects TRBV5-1 to TRBJ2-2; D remains ambiguous. The clonotype was recovered from an adult in good health. The sample in question was peripheral blood, obtained on day 0 of AZD1222 vaccination. CDR3 coding DNA: TGCGCCAGCTTTGACACCGGGGAGCTGTTTTTT. Encoded protein: CASFDTGELFF.